The source of this T cell receptor beta chain is a study of blood T cells in healthy people across ages. A second PCR, run for about 7 to 11 cycles, used a sample-barcoded 5' primer plus a J-beta primer mix. TCRdb redid the calling of the 5' RACE reads with MiXCR, one entry per CDR3 protein. The repertoire has 1.5 million or so distinct CDR3 sequences, 40% to 45% of them found once; the top ten carry approximately 4%. This clonotype was recorded many times. This sequence originates from a woman between 18 and 30 years old in good health. The sample was blood.

CDR3 amino acids: CASSFQNTEAFF. CDR3 DNA sequence: TGTGCCAGCAGCTTCCAGAACACTGAAGCTTTCTTT. V and J are TRBV7-8 and TRBJ1-1; unclear D gene. V was shortened by 3 bases and J by 1 base, with 3 bases between the two germline ends. Germline V CDR1 and CDR2: SGHVS, FQNEAQ. CDR3 length: 12 amino acids.